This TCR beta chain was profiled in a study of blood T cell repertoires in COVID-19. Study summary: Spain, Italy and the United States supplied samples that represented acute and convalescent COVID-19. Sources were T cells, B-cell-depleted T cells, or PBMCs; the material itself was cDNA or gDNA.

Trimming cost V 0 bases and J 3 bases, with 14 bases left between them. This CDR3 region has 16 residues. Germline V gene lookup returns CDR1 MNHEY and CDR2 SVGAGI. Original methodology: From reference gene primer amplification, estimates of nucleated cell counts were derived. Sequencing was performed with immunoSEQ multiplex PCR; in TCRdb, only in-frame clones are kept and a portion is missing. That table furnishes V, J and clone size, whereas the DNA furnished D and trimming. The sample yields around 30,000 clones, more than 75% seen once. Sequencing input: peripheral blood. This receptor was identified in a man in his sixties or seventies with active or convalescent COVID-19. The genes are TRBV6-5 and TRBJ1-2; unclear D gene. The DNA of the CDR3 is TGTGCCAGCAGTTACTCCCGGGGTGGGGTGGACTATGGCTACACCTTC. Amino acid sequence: CASSYSRGGVDYGYTF.